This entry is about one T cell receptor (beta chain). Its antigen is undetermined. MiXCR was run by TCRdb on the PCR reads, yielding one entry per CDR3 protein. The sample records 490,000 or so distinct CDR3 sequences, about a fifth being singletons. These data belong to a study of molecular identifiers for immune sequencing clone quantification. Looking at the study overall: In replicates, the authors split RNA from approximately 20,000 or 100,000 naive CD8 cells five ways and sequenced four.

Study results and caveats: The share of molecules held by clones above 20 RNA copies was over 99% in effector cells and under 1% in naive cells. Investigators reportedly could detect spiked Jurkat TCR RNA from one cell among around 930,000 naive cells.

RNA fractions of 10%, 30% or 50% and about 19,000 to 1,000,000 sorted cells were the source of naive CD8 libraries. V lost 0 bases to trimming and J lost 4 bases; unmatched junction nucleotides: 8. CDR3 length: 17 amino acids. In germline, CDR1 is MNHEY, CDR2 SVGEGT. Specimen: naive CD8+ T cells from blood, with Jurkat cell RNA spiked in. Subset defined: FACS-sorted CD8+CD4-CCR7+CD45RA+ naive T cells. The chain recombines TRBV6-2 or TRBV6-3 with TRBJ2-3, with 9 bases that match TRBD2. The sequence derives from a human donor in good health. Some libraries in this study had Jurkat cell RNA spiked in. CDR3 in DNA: TGTGCCAGCAGTTACTCGCCGGCTAGCGGGGACGCAGATACGCAGTATTTT. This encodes CASSYSPASGDADTQYF.